This record looks at one T cell receptor (beta chain) sequence and its context. In the authors' methods: The assay estimated nucleated cells by amplifying reference gene primers. Profiled with immunoSEQ multiplex PCR; TCRdb holds only in-frame clones, not every one. Clone size and the V and J calls come from that table; the DNA yielded D and trimming. Counted here are 300,000 to 450,000 clones, approximately 86% occurring once; the ten biggest clones make up about 3%. The CDR3 loop spans 15 amino acids. Trimming took off 4 bases at V and 4 bases at J, with 13 bases between the two ends. Per germline, CDR1 SGHVS and CDR2 FQNEAQ. The data were taken from a study of blood T cell repertoires in COVID-19. The overall study: Sites across the United States, Italy and Spain contributed samples from acute and convalescent COVID-19. T cells, B-cell-depleted T cells, or PBMCs provided the cDNA or gDNA that served as material.

V is TRBV7-8 and J is TRBJ1-4; D may be TRBD1 (6 bases). Material for sequencing was peripheral blood. The source is a human donor in a cohort sampled during active COVID-19. CDR3 DNA: TGTGCCAGCAGCTCCCTACAGGGCCTTAATGAAAAACTGTTTTTT. It codes for CASSSLQGLNEKLFF.